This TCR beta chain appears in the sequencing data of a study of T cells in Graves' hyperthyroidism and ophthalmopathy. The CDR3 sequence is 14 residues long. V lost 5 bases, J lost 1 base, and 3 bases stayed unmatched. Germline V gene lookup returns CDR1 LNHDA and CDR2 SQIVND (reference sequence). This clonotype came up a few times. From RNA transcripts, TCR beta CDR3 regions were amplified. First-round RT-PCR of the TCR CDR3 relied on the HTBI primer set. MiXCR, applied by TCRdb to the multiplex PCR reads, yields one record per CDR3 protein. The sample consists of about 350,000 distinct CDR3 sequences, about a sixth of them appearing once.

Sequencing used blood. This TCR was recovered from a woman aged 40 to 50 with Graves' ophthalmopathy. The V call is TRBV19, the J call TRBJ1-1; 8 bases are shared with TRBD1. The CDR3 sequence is CASSHGTGNTEAFF. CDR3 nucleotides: TGTGCCAGTAGTCACGGGACAGGGAACACTGAAGCTTTCTTT.